This TCR beta chain originates from a study of OX40 agonist ivuxolimab in advanced cancers. The overall study: Clinicians treated patients with ivuxolimab, an agonistic anti-OX40 (CD134) antibody. Study outcomes and limitations: Antigen targets of the expanded peripheral T cells went undetermined. Some patients who did not respond also had low normalized T-cell clonal expansion.

Of note for this clone: Its target is not known.

Trimming took off 0 bases at V and 0 bases at J, with 9 bases between the two ends. Germline loops: CDR1 LGHNA, CDR2 YSLEER. This CDR3 contains 16 residues. Sequencing was performed with immunoSEQ multiplex PCR; in TCRdb, only in-frame clones are kept and a portion is missing. The sample contains tens of thousands of clones, more than 80% of which appear only once. The sequence derives from an adult with an advanced solid tumor such as melanoma, head and neck, liver or kidney cancer. The specimen comprised CD4+ or CD8+ T cells sorted from blood, sampled in a trial of the OX40 agonist ivuxolimab. This sequence joins TRBV4-3 and TRBJ2-1; possibly TRBD2 for D (5 bases). This CDR3 is CASSQDGSGSYNEQFF. CDR3 in DNA: TGCGCCAGCAGCCAAGATGGAAGCGGCTCCTACAATGAGCAGTTCTTC.